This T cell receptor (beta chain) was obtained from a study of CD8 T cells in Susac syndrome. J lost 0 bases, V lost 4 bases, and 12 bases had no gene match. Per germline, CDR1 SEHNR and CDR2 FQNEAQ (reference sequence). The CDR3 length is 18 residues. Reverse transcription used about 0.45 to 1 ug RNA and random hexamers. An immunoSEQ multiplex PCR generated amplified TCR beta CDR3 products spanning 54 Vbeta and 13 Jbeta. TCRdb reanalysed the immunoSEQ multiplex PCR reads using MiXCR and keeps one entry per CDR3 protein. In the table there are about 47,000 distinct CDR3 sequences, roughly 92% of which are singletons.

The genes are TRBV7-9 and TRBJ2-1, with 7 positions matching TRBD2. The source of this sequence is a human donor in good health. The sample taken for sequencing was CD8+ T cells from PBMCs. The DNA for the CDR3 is TGTGCCAGCAGCTCGACTATTTTGGGCGGGAGCTCCTACAATGAGCAGTTCTTC. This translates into CASSSTILGGSSYNEQFF.